This T cell receptor beta chain was profiled in a study of vaccination and CD4 T cells after COVID-19. On the study more broadly: Cells received overlapping spike peptides from SARS-CoV-2, HCoV-NL63, HCoV-OC43 and HCoV-229E as stimulation.

CD4+ T cells that had been cultured provided DNA sequenced with the Oncomine TCR Beta short-read assay. In this case, cultured CD4+ T cells provided the extracted genomic DNA. TCRdb recomputed calls from the PCR reads with MiXCR, one row per CDR3 protein. The data contain approximately 15,000 distinct CDR3 sequences, approximately 57% of them singletons. The V gene's germline CDR1 is SGHNT and CDR2 YYREEE (reference sequence). The CDR3 loop spans 15 amino acids. Trimming took 4 bases from V and 5 from J; bases not matched to a gene: 8. As for this clonotype: The antigen is undetermined.

Treatment noted: approximately 9-day PBMC culture with coronavirus spike peptide pools or control peptides (ViraFEST assay). The clonotype was recovered from a human donor who had recovered from COVID-19. The chain employs TRBV5-4 and TRBJ2-5, with TRBD2 identical over 10 bases. The sequencing sample was made of CD4+ T cells from blood, cultured in vitro. The CDR3 bases are TGTGCCAGCAGCGGCAGGACTAGCGGCGGGGAGACCCAGTACTTC. This translates into CASSGRTSGGETQYF.